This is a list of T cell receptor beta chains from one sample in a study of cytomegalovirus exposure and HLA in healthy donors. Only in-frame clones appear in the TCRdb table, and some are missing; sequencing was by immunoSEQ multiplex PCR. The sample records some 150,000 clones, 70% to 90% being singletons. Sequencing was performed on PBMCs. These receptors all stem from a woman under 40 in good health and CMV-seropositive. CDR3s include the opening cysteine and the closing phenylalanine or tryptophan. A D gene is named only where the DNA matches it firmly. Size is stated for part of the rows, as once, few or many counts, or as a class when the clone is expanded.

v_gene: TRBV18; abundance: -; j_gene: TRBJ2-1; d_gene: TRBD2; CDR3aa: CASSFGGGSYNEQFF; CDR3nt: TGTGCCAGCTCCTTCGGCGGGGGATCCTACAATGAGCAGTTCTTC
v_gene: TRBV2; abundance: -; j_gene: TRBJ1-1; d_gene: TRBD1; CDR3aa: CASSRGQGRVTEAFF; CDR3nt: TGTGCCAGCAGTCGAGGACAGGGGAGGGTGACTGAAGCTTTCTTT
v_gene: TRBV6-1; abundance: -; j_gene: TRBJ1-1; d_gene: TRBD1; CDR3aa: CASSEQGARTEAFF; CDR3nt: TGTGCCAGCAGCGAACAGGGGGCGAGGACTGAAGCTTTCTTT
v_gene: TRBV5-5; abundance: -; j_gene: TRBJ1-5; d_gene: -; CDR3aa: CASSLDRVVYGNQPQHF; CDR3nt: TGTGCCAGCAGCTTGGACAGGGTCGTTTATGGCAATCAGCCCCAGCATTTT
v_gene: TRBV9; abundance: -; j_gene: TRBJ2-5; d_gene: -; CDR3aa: CASSVDPGAWETQYF; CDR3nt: TGTGCCAGCAGCGTAGACCCCGGAGCGTGGGAGACCCAGTACTTC
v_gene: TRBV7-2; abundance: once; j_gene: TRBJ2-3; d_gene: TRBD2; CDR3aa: CASSQAGRSADTQYF; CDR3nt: TGTGCCAGCAGCCAAGCGGGGCGTAGCGCAGATACGCAGTATTTT
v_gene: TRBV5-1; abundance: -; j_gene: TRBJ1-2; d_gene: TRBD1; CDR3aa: CASSLARGLNYGYTF; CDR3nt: TGCGCCAGCAGCTTGGCAAGGGGGCTTAACTATGGCTACACCTTC
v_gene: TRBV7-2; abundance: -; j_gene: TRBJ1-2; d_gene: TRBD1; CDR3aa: CASSITHRGYGYTF; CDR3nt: TGTGCCAGCAGCATAACTCACAGGGGCTATGGCTACACCTTC
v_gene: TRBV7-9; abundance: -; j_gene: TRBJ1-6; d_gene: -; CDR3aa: CASSSNENSPLHF; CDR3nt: TGTGCCAGCAGCTCTAACGAGAATTCACCCCTCCACTTT
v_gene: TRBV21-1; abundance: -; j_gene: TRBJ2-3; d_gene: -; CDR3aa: CAKIKEDLAGGPGCTDTQYF; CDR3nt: TGTGCCAAAATTAAGGAGGATCTAGCGGGGGGGCCAGGTTGCACAGATACGCAGTATTTT
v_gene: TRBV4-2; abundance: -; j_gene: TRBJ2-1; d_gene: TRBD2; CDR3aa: CASSQDGRGGSYNEQFF; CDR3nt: TGTGCCAGCAGCCAAGATGGGCGGGGGGGCTCCTACAATGAGCAGTTCTTC
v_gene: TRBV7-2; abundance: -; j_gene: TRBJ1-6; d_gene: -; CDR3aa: CASSRNRQGNSPLHF; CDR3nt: TGTGCCAGCAGCCGGAATAGGCAGGGCAATTCACCCCTCCACTTT
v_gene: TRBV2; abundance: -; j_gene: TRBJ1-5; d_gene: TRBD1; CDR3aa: CAIQDRVNQPQHF; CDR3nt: TGTGCCATACAGGACAGGGTCAATCAGCCCCAGCATTTT
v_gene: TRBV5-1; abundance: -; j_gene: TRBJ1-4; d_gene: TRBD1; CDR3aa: CASSSDRGNEKLFF; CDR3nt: TGCGCCAGCAGCTCCGACAGGGGTAATGAAAAACTGTTTTTT
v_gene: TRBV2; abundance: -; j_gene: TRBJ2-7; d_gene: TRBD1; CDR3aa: CASSEDLDRGLYEQYF; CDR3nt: TGTGCCAGCAGTGAAGATCTGGACAGGGGGCTCTACGAGCAGTACTTC
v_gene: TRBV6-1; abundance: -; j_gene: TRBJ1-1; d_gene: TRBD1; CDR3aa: CASISGQGIAEAFF; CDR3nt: TGTGCCAGCATTTCGGGACAGGGGATAGCTGAAGCTTTCTTT
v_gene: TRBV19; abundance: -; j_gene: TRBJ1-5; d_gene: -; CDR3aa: CASSAKGVSVYQPQHF; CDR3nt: TGTGCCAGTAGTGCCAAGGGGGTCTCGGTCTATCAGCCCCAGCATTTT
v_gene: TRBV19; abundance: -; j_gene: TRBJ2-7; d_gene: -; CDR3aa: CASSARDFSYEQYF; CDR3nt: TGTGCCAGTAGTGCCCGGGACTTCTCCTACGAGCAGTACTTC
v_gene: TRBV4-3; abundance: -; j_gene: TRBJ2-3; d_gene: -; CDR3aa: CASSPNPTRGYTDTQYF; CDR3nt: TGCGCCAGCAGCCCTAATCCGACTCGCGGTTACACAGATACGCAGTATTTT
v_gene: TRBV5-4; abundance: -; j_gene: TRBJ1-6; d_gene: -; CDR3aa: CASSLYPGQRNSPLHF; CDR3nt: TGTGCCAGCAGCTTGTACCCGGGACAACGTAATTCACCCCTCCACTTT
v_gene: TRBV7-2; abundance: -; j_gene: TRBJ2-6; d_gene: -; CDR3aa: CASSSPGWGVISGANVLTF; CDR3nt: TGTGCCAGCAGCTCCCCTGGGTGGGGGGTGATCTCTGGGGCCAACGTCCTGACTTTC
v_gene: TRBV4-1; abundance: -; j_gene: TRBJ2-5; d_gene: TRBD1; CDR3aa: CASTLGQGREETQYF; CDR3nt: TGCGCCAGCACCCTCGGACAGGGCCGTGAGGAGACCCAGTACTTC
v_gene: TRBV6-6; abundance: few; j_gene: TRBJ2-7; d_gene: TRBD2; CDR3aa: CASSYSGSGGYEQYF; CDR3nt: TGTGCCAGCAGTTACTCTGGTAGCGGGGGCTACGAGCAGTACTTC
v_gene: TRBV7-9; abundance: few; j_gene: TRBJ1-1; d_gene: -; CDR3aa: CASRRAGAQNTEAFF; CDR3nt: TGTGCCAGTCGCAGAGCGGGGGCACAGAACACTGAAGCTTTCTTT
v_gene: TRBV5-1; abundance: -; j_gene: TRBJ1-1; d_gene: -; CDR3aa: CASSSIGSNTEAFF; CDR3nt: TGCGCCAGCAGCTCCATCGGGAGCAACACTGAAGCTTTCTTT
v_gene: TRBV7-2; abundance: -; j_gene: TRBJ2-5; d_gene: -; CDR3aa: CASSFSAAGQETQYF; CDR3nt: TGTGCCAGCAGCTTTTCTGCCGCGGGCCAAGAGACCCAGTACTTC
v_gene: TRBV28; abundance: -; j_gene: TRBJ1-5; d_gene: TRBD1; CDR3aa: CASSLTGEDREGQPQHF; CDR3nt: TGTGCCAGCAGTTTAACTGGGGAGGACAGGGAAGGCCAGCCCCAGCATTTT
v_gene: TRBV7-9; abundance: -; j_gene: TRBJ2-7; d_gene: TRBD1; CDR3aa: CAILIQGDTYEQYF; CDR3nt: TGTGCCATCTTGATTCAGGGGGATACCTACGAGCAGTACTTC
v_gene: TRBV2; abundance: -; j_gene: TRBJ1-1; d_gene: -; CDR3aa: CASSEGAGTEAFF; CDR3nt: TGTGCCAGCAGTGAGGGGGCCGGGACTGAAGCTTTCTTT
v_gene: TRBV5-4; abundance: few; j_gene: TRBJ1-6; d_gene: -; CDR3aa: CASSLRQGKNSPLHF; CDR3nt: TGTGCCAGCAGCTTGCGTCAGGGCAAGAATTCACCCCTCCACTTT
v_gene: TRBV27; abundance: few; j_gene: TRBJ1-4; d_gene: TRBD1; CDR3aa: CASSSPLRTGESKLFF; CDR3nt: TGTGCCAGCAGTTCCCCTTTGAGGACAGGGGAAAGTAAACTGTTTTTT
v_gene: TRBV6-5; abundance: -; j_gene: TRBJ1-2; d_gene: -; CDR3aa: CASRHHGYTF; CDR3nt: TGTGCCAGCAGACACCATGGCTACACCTTC
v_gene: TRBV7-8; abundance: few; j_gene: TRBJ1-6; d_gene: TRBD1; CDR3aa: CASSFPLDRGRPGSPLHF; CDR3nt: TGTGCCAGCAGCTTCCCGTTAGACAGGGGAAGGCCCGGTTCACCCCTCCACTTT
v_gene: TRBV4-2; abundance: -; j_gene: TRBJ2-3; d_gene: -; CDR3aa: CASSWGGSGSTDTQYF; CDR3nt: TGTGCCAGCAGCTGGGGAGGTTCTGGGAGCACAGATACGCAGTATTTT
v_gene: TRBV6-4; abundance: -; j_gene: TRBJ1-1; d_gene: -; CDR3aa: CASSEGVGNTEAFF; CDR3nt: TGTGCCAGCAGCGAGGGGGTGGGGAACACTGAAGCTTTCTTT
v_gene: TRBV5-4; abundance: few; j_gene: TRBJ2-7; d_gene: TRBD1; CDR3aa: CASSQDSPGGTDEQYF; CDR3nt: TGCGCCAGCAGCCAAGACTCTCCAGGGGGCACCGACGAGCAGTACTTC
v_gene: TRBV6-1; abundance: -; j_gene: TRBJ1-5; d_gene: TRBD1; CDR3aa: CASSEGQGPNQPQHF; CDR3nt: TGTGCCAGCAGTGAAGGACAGGGTCCCAATCAGCCCCAGCATTTT
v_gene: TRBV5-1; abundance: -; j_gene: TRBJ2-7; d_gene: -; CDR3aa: CASSAGLPLYEQYF; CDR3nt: TGCGCCAGCAGCGCGGGACTGCCGCTCTACGAGCAGTACTTC
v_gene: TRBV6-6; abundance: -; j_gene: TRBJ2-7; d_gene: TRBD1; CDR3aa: CASSYSTGDTYEQYF; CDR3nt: TGTGCCAGCAGTTACTCGACAGGGGACACCTACGAGCAGTACTTC